This passage covers 19 T cell receptor beta chains from one sample sequenced in a study of T cell responses to AZD1222 COVID-19 vaccine. Method: immunoSEQ multiplex PCR; TCRdb's copy keeps in-frame clones and lacks some. The sample carries about 120,000 clones, 75% to 90% recorded once. Sequencing was performed on peripheral blood, taken on day 0 of AZD1222 vaccination. The receptor source for this set is an adult in good health.

J is TRBJ2-6 and V is TRBV5-5, with D tentatively TRBD1 (6 bases). The V end lost 4 bases, the J end lost 0 bases, and 17 bases lay between the germline ends. CDR1 is SGHKS and CDR2 is YYEKEE in the germline V gene (reference sequence). The CDR3 has 18 amino acids. The CDR3 loop reads CASSPNRAFSSGANVLTF. The CDR3 DNA reads TGTGCCAGCAGCCCGAACAGGGCCTTTAGCTCTGGGGCCAACGTCCTGACTTTC.

V is TRBV4-1 and J is TRBJ2-5; D might be TRBD1 (5 bases). Germline V CDR1 and CDR2: MGHRA, YSYEKL. V was trimmed by 0 bases and J by 5 bases, leaving 10 bases between them. The CDR3 is 14 residues long. The CDR3 DNA sequence: TGCGCCAGCAGCCAAGAAGGGGCCGGGGAGACCCAGTACTTC. It codes for CASSQEGAGETQYF.

This clone occurred once. The rearrangement uses TRBV3-1 (or the pseudogene TRBV3-2) and TRBJ2-5; D is undetermined. Per germline, CDR1 LGHDT and CDR2 YNNKEL (reference sequence). Between the trimmed V and J ends, which lost 2 bases and 3 bases, there was a span of 4 bases. This CDR3 is 12 amino acids long. The CDR3 DNA follows: TGTGCCAGCAGCCAAAAAAAAGAGACCCAGTACTTC. It is translated as CASSQKKETQYF.

The chain recombines TRBV7-3 with TRBJ1-1; perhaps TRBD1 as D (6 bases). V lost 5 bases and J 7 bases, leaving 14 bases between the germline ends. The CDR3 consists of 13 residues. CDR1 is SGHTA and CDR2 is FQGTGA in the germline V gene. CDR3 amino acids: CASSGQYEGEAFF. Here the CDR3 DNA reads TGTGCCAGCAGCGGACAGTACGAGGGTGAAGCTTTCTTT.

This clone appeared a single time. The rearrangement uses TRBV5-4 and TRBJ2-7; 7 bases align to TRBD2. CDR3 size: 15 residues. V gave up 0 bases and J gave up 5 bases; unmatched junction bases: 8. The germline CDR1 and CDR2 sequences are SGHNT and YYREEE (reference sequence). This chain's CDR3 is CASSLAWAGDDEQYF. The CDR3 bases are TGTGCCAGCAGCTTGGCCTGGGCGGGAGACGACGAGCAGTACTTC.

The gene calls are TRBV19 and TRBJ2-5; 16 nucleotides line up with TRBD2. CDR3 length equals 17 residues. J lost 5 bases, V lost 3 bases, and 6 bases had no gene match. Germline V gene lookup returns CDR1 LNHDA and CDR2 SQIVND (reference sequence). The CDR3, as DNA: TGTGCCAGTAGTATTGGGACTAGCGGGAGGGCCGAGGAGACCCAGTACTTC. It yields the protein CASSIGTSGRAEETQYF.

The J gene is TRBJ2-5, the V gene TRBV3-1 (or the pseudogene TRBV3-2), with TRBD2 matching over 16 bases. V lost 0 bases to trimming and J lost 5 bases; unmatched junction nucleotides: 12. CDR1 is LGHDT and CDR2 is YNNKEL in the germline V gene (reference sequence). The CDR3 runs 20 residues. The CDR3 DNA reads TGTGCCAGCAGCCAAGATCTCGGGACTAGCGGGAGGGCCCGGAGGGAGACCCAGTACTTC. Encoded protein: CASSQDLGTSGRARRETQYF.

This rearrangement joins TRBV5-4 to TRBJ2-3; D is unresolved. CDR1 SGHNT and CDR2 YYREEE come from the germline V gene (reference sequence). Deletions cut 4 bases from V and 7 bases from J, with 13 bases between. This CDR3 spans 13 amino acids. The CDR3 reads CASSQFFQNTQYF. The CDR3 DNA follows: TGTGCCAGCAGCCAGTTTTTTCAAAATACGCAGTATTTT.

V is TRBV6-2 or TRBV6-3 and J is TRBJ2-7, with 7 nucleotides matching TRBD2. Germline values: CDR1 MNHEY, CDR2 SVGEGT. This CDR3 is 13 amino acids long. The trim removed 4 bases at V and 4 bases at J, leaving 4 bases unmatched. Written as DNA, the CDR3 is TGTGCCAGCAGTTCGGGGGGTGAGTACGAGCAGTACTTC. Its translation is CASSSGGEYEQYF.

CDR3 residues: CASSPGQTNYNEQFF. The CDR3 nucleotides read TGTGCCAGCAGCCCGGGACAGACAAACTACAATGAGCAGTTCTTC. V usage is TRBV7-3 and J usage is TRBJ2-1; TRBD1 aligns across 7 bases. V was pared by 5 bases and J by 3 bases, with 7 bases of the junction left unmatched. The CDR3 runs to 15 residues. Germline V gives CDR1 SGHTA, CDR2 FQGTGA.

This chain uses TRBV5-1 with TRBJ1-1, with D possibly TRBD1 on 6 matching bases. The V gene's germline CDR1 is SGHRS and CDR2 YFSETQ. The V end was cut by 2 bases, the J end by 3 bases, with 11 bases between. CDR3 length: 14 amino acids. CDR3 sequence (DNA): TGCGCCAGCAGCTTTAGGGACACCGACACTGAAGCTTTCTTT. Translated, it gives CASSFRDTDTEAFF.

CDR3 bases: TGCGCCAGCAGCTTGCGAGAGAACACTGAAGCTTTCTTT. Encoded protein: CASSLRENTEAFF. The chain employs TRBV5-1 and TRBJ1-1; D not resolved. The germline V and J ends were trimmed by 1 base and 1 base, with 5 bases remaining between them. The CDR3 length is 13 residues. Germline CDR1 is SGHRS and CDR2 is YFSETQ.

The CDR3 reads CASIQGPATEAFF. The CDR3 nucleotides read TGTGCCAGTATACAGGGTCCCGCCACTGAAGCTTTCTTT. The rearrangement links TRBV28 to TRBJ1-1, with TRBD1 as a possible D gene (6 bases). The CDR3 is made up of 13 amino acids. Germline lookup yields CDR1 MDHEN and CDR2 SYDVKM. V was pared by 9 bases and J by 4 bases, with 15 bases between.

This clone was found once. The chain links TRBV6-2 or TRBV6-3 to TRBJ2-7; a possible D gene is TRBD2 (6 bases). CDR3 length: 14 amino acids. Trimming cost V 2 bases and J 2 bases, with 10 bases left between them. Germline assignment: CDR1 MNHEY and CDR2 SVGEGT. For the CDR3, the DNA is TGTGCCAGCAGTTACGGGGGGTTCACCTACGAGCAGTACTTC. The encoded protein is CASSYGGFTYEQYF.

The J gene is TRBJ1-2, the V gene TRBV29-1; possibly TRBD1 for D (6 bases). V was pared by 4 bases and J by 4 bases, with 13 bases between. Per the germline V gene, CDR1 is SQVTM and CDR2 is ANQGSEA. CDR3 length: 13 amino acids. CDR3 sequence reads: CSVGLRGSYGYTF. The CDR3 nucleotides read TGCAGCGTTGGCCTCAGGGGCTCCTATGGCTACACCTTC.

J is TRBJ1-3 and V is TRBV28; D remains unclear. Germline lookup yields CDR1 MDHEN and CDR2 SYDVKM. Trimming left V 1 base short and J 4 bases short, with 5 bases between. The CDR3 extends over 13 amino acids. The CDR3: CASSLYAGNTIYF. Written as DNA, the CDR3 is TGTGCCAGCAGTTTATACGCGGGAAACACCATATATTTT.

The chain has TRBV2 and TRBJ1-3; tentatively, D is TRBD1 (5 bases). Germline CDR1 is SNHLY and CDR2 is FYNNEI. V was clipped by 7 bases and J by 2 bases, with 15 bases between them. This CDR3 comprises 15 residues. The CDR3 region has the DNA TGTGCCAGCATCGGTACTCGAGGGGCTGGAAACACCATATATTTT. It translates to CASIGTRGAGNTIYF. Together with reference TRBV2 and TRBJ1-3, the CDR3 gives the full variable domain: EPEVTQTPSHQVTQMGQEVILRCVPISNHLYFYWYRQILGQKVEFLVSFYNNEISEKSEIFDDQFSVERPDGSNFTLKIRSTKLEDSAMYFCASIGTRGAGNTIYFGEGSWLTVV.

This clone was seen once. The chain couples TRBV9 to TRBJ2-7, with 10 bases lining up with TRBD2. Germline lookup yields CDR1 SGDLS and CDR2 YYNGEE. V was clipped by 4 bases and J by 5 bases; unmatched bases: 6. This CDR3 region has 14 residues. The CDR3 coding sequence is TGTGCCAGCAGCCGGAGCGGGAGGGCAAACGAGCAGTACTTC. It encodes CASSRSGRANEQYF.

The chain is built from TRBV7-9 and TRBJ2-5; weak D call: TRBD2 (5 bases). CDR3 length: 14 amino acids. Germline V lookup: CDR1 SEHNR, CDR2 FQNEAQ (reference sequence). The V end was cut by 5 bases, the J end by 4 bases, with 14 bases between. CDR3 region: CASSPPGNGETQYF. CDR3 bases: TGTGCCAGCAGCCCCCCGGGAAATGGAGAGACCCAGTACTTC.